Listed below are T cell receptor beta chains from one sample, sequenced in a study of radiation and T cells in renal cell carcinoma. Only in-frame clones appear in the TCRdb table, and some are missing; sequencing was by immunoSEQ multiplex PCR. The sample contains about 160,000 clones, about 85% of which appear only once. The starting material was blood, obtained from a patient whose treatment included radiotherapy and nephrectomy. These receptor sequences come from a woman aged 70-85 years with renal cell carcinoma. CDR3s include the opening cysteine and the closing phenylalanine or tryptophan. A D gene is named only where the DNA matches it firmly. Size values are once, few and many counts, or a class for expanded clones, and some rows have none.

v_gene,d_gene,j_gene,abundance,CDR3nt,CDR3aa
TRBV28,NA,TRBJ1-1,NA,TGTGCCAGCAGTTTACCTGGGATCCCTATGAACACTGAAGCTTTCTTT,CASSLPGIPMNTEAFF
TRBV7-9,NA,TRBJ1-1,few,TGTGCCAGCAGCTTTACGGGGGACGGAGCTTTCTTT,CASSFTGDGAFF
TRBV7-9,TRBD2,TRBJ2-5,NA,TGTGCCAGCAGCCCGGGACTAGCGGGGGCTATAGAGACCCAGTACTTC,CASSPGLAGAIETQYF
TRBV10-3,NA,TRBJ1-2,NA,TGTGCCATCAGTGATCGACGGTCTAACTATGGCTACACCTTC,CAISDRRSNYGYTF
TRBV28,TRBD1,TRBJ1-6,NA,TGTGCCAGCAGCCTGACAGGGGGGGCTTCACCCCTCCACTTT,CASSLTGGASPLHF
TRBV30,NA,TRBJ1-1,NA,TGTGCCTGGAAGTCGGGGGCTGGAAACACTGAAGCTTTCTTT,CAWKSGAGNTEAFF
TRBV19,NA,TRBJ1-5,NA,TGTGCCAGTAGTATTATGGGGGGAATGTATCAGCCCCAGCATTTT,CASSIMGGMYQPQHF
TRBV27,TRBD2,TRBJ2-3,NA,TGTGCCAGCAGTCCTAGCGGGGGGCGGCATACGCAGTATTTT,CASSPSGGRHTQYF
TRBV11-3,NA,TRBJ1-1,NA,TGTGCCAGCAGCCCAAGGGGGGGAATCGAGGCTGAAGCTTTCTTT,CASSPRGGIEAEAFF
TRBV2,NA,TRBJ2-3,NA,TGTGCCAGCAAGGTAGCGGTGGGGGGGCGCACAGATACGCAGTATTTT,CASKVAVGGRTDTQYF
TRBV5-5,NA,TRBJ1-3,NA,TGTGCCAGCAGCTTTGGTTATCAAGCCCCAAACACCATATATTTT,CASSFGYQAPNTIYF
TRBV11-2,NA,TRBJ2-2,NA,TGTGCCAGCAGTCCCCGGGACAAGAACACCGGGGAGCTGTTTTTT,CASSPRDKNTGELFF
TRBV9,NA,TRBJ2-7,NA,TGTGCCAGCAGCGTAGCTGCAGGCTACGAGCAGTACTTC,CASSVAAGYEQYF
TRBV5-1,TRBD1,TRBJ1-1,NA,TGCGCCAGCAGCCCCGACAGGGATTTCGGTGAAGCTTTCTTT,CASSPDRDFGEAFF
TRBV28,NA,TRBJ1-2,NA,TGTGCCAGCAGCCCCCCTGGCTACACCTTC,CASSPPGYTF
TRBV21-1,NA,TRBJ2-2,NA,TGTGCCAGCAGCAAAGCGGCGGGGAGCTGGGAGCTGTTTTTT,CASSKAAGSWELFF
TRBV9,TRBD1,TRBJ1-2,NA,TGTGCCAGCAGCGCCGAACAGGGGCGCTATGGCTACACCTTC,CASSAEQGRYGYTF
TRBV19,TRBD1,TRBJ1-5,NA,TGTGCCACCACCGACAGGGGAGACAATCAGCCCCAGCATTTT,CATTDRGDNQPQHF
TRBV30,NA,TRBJ1-4,NA,TGTGCCTGGGCCCCACAGGGTATAGTAGAAAAACTGTTTTTT,CAWAPQGIVEKLFF
TRBV11-2,NA,TRBJ1-2,once,TGTGCCAGCAGCTTTAATTGGCTGGGCCAGCCTGGAGGCTACACCTTC,CASSFNWLGQPGGYTF
TRBV7-2,NA,TRBJ1-5,NA,TGTGCCAGCAGCTTAGTCCCCGGAAATAGCAATCAGCCCCAGCATTTT,CASSLVPGNSNQPQHF
TRBV9,NA,TRBJ1-1,NA,TGTGCCAGCAGCGTAGATCCATTACAAAAGGGGAACACTGAAGCTTTCTTT,CASSVDPLQKGNTEAFF
TRBV5-4,TRBD2,TRBJ2-1,NA,TGTGCCAGCAGCTGGACTAGCGGGGGGGCCTACAATGAGCAGTTCTTC,CASSWTSGGAYNEQFF
TRBV28,NA,TRBJ2-7,NA,TGTGCCAGCAGACGAGGGGCGGGGAACGAGCAGTACTTC,CASRRGAGNEQYF
TRBV30,NA,TRBJ2-7,NA,TGTGCCTGGAGCGCGGGCTACGAGCAGTACTTC,CAWSAGYEQYF
TRBV4-1,NA,TRBJ1-6,once,TGCGCCAGCAGCCAATTAGGAAGGGAAAATTCACCCCTCCACTTT,CASSQLGRENSPLHF
TRBV7-2,TRBD2,TRBJ2-7,NA,TGTGCCAGCAGCAGTAGCGGGGGTTACGAGCAGTACTTC,CASSSSGGYEQYF
TRBV19,TRBD1,TRBJ1-5,NA,TGTGCCACATCAAAACGACAGGGGCCTAGCAATCAGCCCCAGCATTTT,CATSKRQGPSNQPQHF
TRBV5-8,TRBD2,TRBJ2-1,NA,TGTGCCAGCAGCTTGGGAGCGGGGGGAATAAATGAGCAGTTCTTC,CASSLGAGGINEQFF
TRBV7-8,NA,TRBJ1-1,NA,TGTGCCAGCAGCTTAGCAACCGGGACACCGTCCTTT,CASSLATGTPSF
TRBV7-9,NA,TRBJ1-2,few,TGTGCCAGCAGCACCCGGACGGTGTCGGTTGGCTACACCTTC,CASSTRTVSVGYTF
TRBV19,TRBD1,TRBJ1-1,NA,TGTGCCAGTACCCAGGGGGCGGTGAACACTGAAGCTTTCTTT,CASTQGAVNTEAFF
TRBV28,NA,TRBJ1-5,NA,TGTGCCAGCAGTTTTTACGGGACAAACAATCAGCCCCAGCATTTT,CASSFYGTNNQPQHF
TRBV19,NA,TRBJ2-6,NA,TGTGCCAGTAGTATCAAGTCTGGGGCCAACGTCCTGACTTTC,CASSIKSGANVLTF
TRBV6-5,TRBD1,TRBJ1-6,NA,TGTGCCAGCAGTTACGCCAGGGGGTGGCAATCACCCCTCCACTTT,CASSYARGWQSPLHF
TRBV28,NA,TRBJ2-7,NA,TGTGCCAGCAGTTTACTCGGGGGTTGGGAGCAGTACTTC,CASSLLGGWEQYF
TRBV7-8,NA,TRBJ1-4,NA,TGTGCCAGCAGCTTAGCGGCAGGGTCGGGGATAGCAACTAATGAAAAACTGTTTTTT,CASSLAAGSGIATNEKLFF
TRBV19,NA,TRBJ2-2,NA,TGTGCCAGTAGTACCTCCGGAACGAACACCGGGGAGCTGTTTTTT,CASSTSGTNTGELFF
TRBV6-4,NA,TRBJ2-2,NA,TGTGCCAGCAGTGCAAACACCGGGGAGCTGTTTTTT,CASSANTGELFF
TRBV6-6,TRBD1,TRBJ2-2,NA,TGTGCCAGCACCTTGGACAGGGCCGGGGAGCTGTTTTTT,CASTLDRAGELFF
TRBV7-9,NA,TRBJ2-3,NA,TGTGCCAGCAGCTTAATAACAGATACGCAGTATTTT,CASSLITDTQYF
TRBV11-3,NA,TRBJ2-5,NA,TGTGCCAGCAGCTCAGACCAGGGGTCGGTGGAGACCCAGTACTTC,CASSSDQGSVETQYF
TRBV7-2,NA,TRBJ2-5,NA,TGTGCCAGCAGCTTATGGGGTTGGGAGACCCAGTACTTC,CASSLWGWETQYF
TRBV4-1,NA,TRBJ1-2,NA,TGCGCCAGCAGCCAAGATCCAATGCCGACTTCGGGTGGCTACACCTTC,CASSQDPMPTSGGYTF
TRBV7-2,NA,TRBJ2-3,NA,TGTGCCAGCAGCCACGGTACAGATACGCAGTATTTT,CASSHGTDTQYF
TRBV4-3,TRBD1,TRBJ2-3,NA,TGCGCCAGCAGTGACAGGGGAAACACAGATACGCAGTATTTT,CASSDRGNTDTQYF
TRBV2,NA,TRBJ1-5,NA,TGTGCCAGCAGCCTAGCACAGAGCAATCAGCCCCAGCATTTT,CASSLAQSNQPQHF
TRBV7-2,NA,TRBJ2-4,NA,TGTGCCAGCAGCCCGGTCCAGGGTACAGCCAAAAACATTCAGTACTTC,CASSPVQGTAKNIQYF
TRBV9,NA,TRBJ1-1,few,TGTGCCAGCAGCGTAGACCTTATCCACACTGAAGCTTTCTTT,CASSVDLIHTEAFF
TRBV14,TRBD2,TRBJ2-7,NA,TGTGCCAGCAGTCCAGCGGGGGGGCCCCTCCTCTACGAGCAGTACTTC,CASSPAGGPLLYEQYF
TRBV6-5,NA,TRBJ1-4,NA,TGTGCCAGCAGTTACTCGAACGGACCGAATGAAAAACTGTTTTTT,CASSYSNGPNEKLFF
TRBV11-2,NA,TRBJ1-1,once,TGTGCCAGCAGCTCGCCGAGGCGTGAAGCTTTCTTT,CASSSPRREAFF
TRBV6-1,NA,TRBJ1-3,NA,TGTGCCAGCAGTGAAGTACGGAGGCCTGGAAACACCATATATTTT,CASSEVRRPGNTIYF
TRBV28,TRBD2,TRBJ2-3,NA,TGTGCCAGCAGCCTTAGCGGGGTGACAGATACGCAGTATTTT,CASSLSGVTDTQYF
TRBV28,NA,TRBJ2-2,NA,TGTGCCAGCAGTAGAGGGGATGGCACCGGGGAGCTGTTTTTT,CASSRGDGTGELFF
TRBV7-7,NA,TRBJ2-1,NA,TGTGCTAGCAGCTCCTTACAGGGCGGCCTCGGTGGGGAGCAGTTCTTC,CASSSLQGGLGGEQFF
TRBV7-3,TRBD2,TRBJ2-3,NA,TGTGCCAGCAGCTTAACTGCTAGCGGGGTGCTGGATACGCAGTATTTT,CASSLTASGVLDTQYF
TRBV4-3,NA,TRBJ1-2,NA,TGCGCCAGCAGCCAAGACCGCAGGAATGGCTACACCTTC,CASSQDRRNGYTF
TRBV4-2,TRBD1,TRBJ1-2,NA,TGTGCCAGCAGCCAAGATCGGACAGGGGTTAACTATGGCTACACCTTC,CASSQDRTGVNYGYTF